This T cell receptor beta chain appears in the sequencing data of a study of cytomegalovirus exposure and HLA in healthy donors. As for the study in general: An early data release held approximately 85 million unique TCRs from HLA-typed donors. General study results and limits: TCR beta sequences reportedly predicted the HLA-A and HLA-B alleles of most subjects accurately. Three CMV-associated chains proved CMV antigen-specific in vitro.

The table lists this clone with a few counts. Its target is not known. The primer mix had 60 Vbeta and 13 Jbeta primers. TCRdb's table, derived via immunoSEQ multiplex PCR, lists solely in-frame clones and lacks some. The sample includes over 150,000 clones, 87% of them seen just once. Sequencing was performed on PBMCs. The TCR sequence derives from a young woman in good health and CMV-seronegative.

CDR3 coding DNA: TGTGCCAGCAGCGCCTCCGGTCAGCCCCAGCATTTT. This encodes CASSASGQPQHF. The chain is built from TRBV6-5 and TRBJ1-5, with unresolved D. V was trimmed by 6 bases and J by 6 bases, leaving 9 bases between them. The CDR3 spans 12 residues. Germline loops: CDR1 MNHEY, CDR2 SVGAGI.